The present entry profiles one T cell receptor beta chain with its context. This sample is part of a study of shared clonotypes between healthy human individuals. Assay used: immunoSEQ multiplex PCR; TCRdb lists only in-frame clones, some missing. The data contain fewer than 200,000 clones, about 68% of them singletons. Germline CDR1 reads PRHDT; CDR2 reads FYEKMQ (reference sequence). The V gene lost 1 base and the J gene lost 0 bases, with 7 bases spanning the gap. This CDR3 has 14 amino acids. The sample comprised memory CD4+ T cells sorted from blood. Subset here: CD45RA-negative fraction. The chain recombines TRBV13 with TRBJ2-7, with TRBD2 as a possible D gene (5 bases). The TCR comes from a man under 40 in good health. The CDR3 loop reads CASSLVGSSYEQYF. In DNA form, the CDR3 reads TGTGCCAGCAGCTTAGTTGGGAGCTCCTACGAGCAGTACTTC.